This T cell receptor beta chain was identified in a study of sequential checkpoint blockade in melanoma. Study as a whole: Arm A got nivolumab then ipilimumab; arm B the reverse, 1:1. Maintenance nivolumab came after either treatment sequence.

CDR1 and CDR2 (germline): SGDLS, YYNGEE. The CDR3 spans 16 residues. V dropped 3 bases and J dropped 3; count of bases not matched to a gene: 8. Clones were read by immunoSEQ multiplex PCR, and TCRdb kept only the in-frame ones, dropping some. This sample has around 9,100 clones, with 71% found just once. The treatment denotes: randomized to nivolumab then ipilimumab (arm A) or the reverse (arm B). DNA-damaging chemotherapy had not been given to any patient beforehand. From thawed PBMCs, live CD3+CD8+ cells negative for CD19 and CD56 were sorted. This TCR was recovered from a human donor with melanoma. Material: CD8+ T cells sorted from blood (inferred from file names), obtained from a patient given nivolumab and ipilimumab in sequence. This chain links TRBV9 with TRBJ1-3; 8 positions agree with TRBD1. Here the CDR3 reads CASSGTTGGDGNTIYF. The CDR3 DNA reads TGTGCCAGCAGCGGGACCACAGGGGGAGATGGAAACACCATATATTTT.